Below are 23 T cell receptor beta chains sequenced from a single sample in a study of blood T cell repertoires in COVID-19. Libraries were prepared by immunoSEQ multiplex PCR; TCRdb keeps only in-frame clonotypes and omits some of them. The sample has roughly 200,000 clones; around 87% are singletons. Sample: peripheral blood. These receptors all come from a man aged 35 to 55 with active or convalescent COVID-19.

This clone has just one count. Within the sample, other DNA sequences also encode this same CDR3. The V call is TRBV6-5, the J call TRBJ1-5, with 7 bases fitting TRBD1. Germline assignment: CDR1 MNHEY and CDR2 SVGAGI. V dropped 6 bases and J dropped 2; count of bases not matched to a gene: 4. The CDR3 sequence is 14 residues long. The CDR3 nucleotides read TGTGCCAGCAGGGCCGGGACAGGCAATCAGCCCCAGCATTTT. As protein: CASRAGTGNQPQHF.

This chain links TRBV18 with TRBJ2-1, with 11 bases fitting TRBD2. Trimming cost V 1 base and J 0 bases; bases outside gene matches: 5. Germline loops: CDR1 KGHSH, CDR2 LQKENI. CDR3 length: 18 amino acids. The CDR3 DNA sequence: TGTGCCAGCTCACCACTGCCTAGCGGGGGGAGCTCCTACAATGAGCAGTTCTTC. Amino acid sequence: CASSPLPSGGSSYNEQFF. The full variable domain, with the rest looked up from reference TRBV18 and TRBJ2-1, is NAGVMQNPRHLVRRRGQEARLRCSPMKGHSHVYWYRQLPEEGLKFMVYLQKENIIDESGMPKERFSAEFPKEGPSILRIQQVVRGDSAAYFCASSPLPSGGSSYNEQFFGPGTRLTVL.

The chain is built from TRBV28 and TRBJ1-1; D might be TRBD1 (6 bases). Germline CDR1 is MDHEN and CDR2 is SYDVKM. This CDR3 has 12 amino acids. V gave up 5 bases and J gave up 8 bases, with 12 bases separating them. This CDR3 is CASSEQGIEAFF. CDR3 nucleotides: TGTGCCAGCAGTGAACAGGGAATCGAAGCTTTCTTT.

This chain joins TRBV29-1 and TRBJ1-2; maybe TRBD1 (6 bases). V was trimmed by 1 base and J by 3 bases, leaving 9 bases between them. CDR3 size: 13 residues. CDR1 SQVTM and CDR2 ANQGSEA come from the germline V gene. The CDR3 spells CSVEGGGHYGYTF. CDR3 in DNA: TGCAGCGTTGAAGGGGGGGGCCACTATGGCTACACCTTC.

The V and J genes are TRBV28 and TRBJ1-4; D perhaps matches TRBD1 (6 bases). This CDR3 has 15 residues. The V end was cut by 5 bases, the J end by 0 bases, with 10 bases between. CDR1 is MDHEN, CDR2 SYDVKM, per germline. CDR3 nucleotide sequence: TGTGCCAGCAGTAGGACAGCTTCAACTAATGAAAAACTGTTTTTT. Its protein product is CASSRTASTNEKLFF.

V gene TRBV27 combines with J gene TRBJ1-5; 8 positions agree with TRBD1. The V segment lost 5 bases and the J segment 6 bases; nucleotides outside the gene matches: 6. The germline V gene encodes CDR1 MNHEY and CDR2 SMNVEV (reference sequence). This CDR3 is built from 14 residues. CDR3 amino acids: CASSPRQGPQPQHF. In DNA, the CDR3 is TGTGCCAGCAGTCCCCGACAGGGGCCTCAGCCCCAGCATTTT.

The chain employs TRBV3-1 (or the pseudogene TRBV3-2) and TRBJ1-6; tentatively, D is TRBD1 (5 bases). V gave up 2 bases and J gave up 10 bases, with 18 bases separating them. The CDR3 totals 16 residues. From germline, CDR1 is LGHDT and CDR2 YNNKEL (reference sequence). The CDR3 region is CASSQSLPAGGSPLHF. CDR3 sequence (DNA): TGTGCCAGCAGCCAATCCCTCCCGGCCGGGGGGTCACCCCTCCACTTT.

This chain links TRBV18 with TRBJ2-1; 8 positions match TRBD1. The CDR3 spans 15 residues. V lost 4 bases, J lost 8 bases, and 10 bases stayed unmatched. Germline CDR1 and CDR2: KGHSH and LQKENI. CDR3 residues: CASSRGTGERDEQFF. DNA of the CDR3: TGTGCCAGCTCACGAGGGACAGGCGAGCGCGATGAGCAGTTCTTC.

This chain uses TRBV10-3 with TRBJ1-2, with TRBD1 identical over 8 bases. The V segment lost 4 bases and the J segment 2 bases; nucleotides outside the gene matches: 6. Germline CDR1 is ENHRY and CDR2 is SYGVKD. The CDR3 loop spans 15 amino acids. CDR3: CAISGFRQGNYGYTF. In DNA, the CDR3 is TGTGCCATCAGTGGATTTAGACAGGGGAACTATGGCTACACCTTC.

The chain carries TRBV5-1 and TRBJ2-3, with D possibly being TRBD2 (7 bases). The CDR3 is 16 amino acids. V lost 3 bases to trimming and J lost 4 bases, with 18 bases between them. Germline values: CDR1 SGHRS, CDR2 YFSETQ. In DNA form, the CDR3 reads TGCGCCAGCAGCTCCCCCAATGGGGGGGCTGCAGATACGCAGTATTTT. It encodes CASSSPNGGAADTQYF.

In nucleotides, the CDR3 is TGTGCCAGCAAAGAGGGACAGGGAGGAAACACCATATATTTT. Translation gives CASKEGQGGNTIYF. V and J are TRBV3-1 (or the pseudogene TRBV3-2) and TRBJ1-3, with 9 positions matching TRBD1. The CDR3 loop spans 14 amino acids. The germline gives CDR1 LGHDT, CDR2 YNNKEL (reference sequence). With V trimmed by 7 bases and J by 4 bases, 5 bases remained unmatched.

This clone has more than one count but fewer than ten. The rearrangement joins TRBV6-2 or TRBV6-3 to TRBJ2-7; D possibly corresponds to TRBD2 (6 bases). Trimming removed 3 bases from V and 2 bases from J, with 26 bases in between. Germline V gives CDR1 MNHEY, CDR2 SVGEGT. The CDR3 has 19 amino acids. CDR3 DNA sequence: TGTGCCAGCAGTTATCCGGGACTCCTAAATACCAAAAGAACCTACGAGCAGTACTTC. Protein product: CASSYPGLLNTKRTYEQYF.

DNA for the CDR3: TGCGCCAGCAGCCAAGATAGAGGGTTTACTAATGAAAAACTGTTTTTT. It is translated as CASSQDRGFTNEKLFF. The chain recombines TRBV4-1 with TRBJ1-4, with no clear D. V lost 0 bases, J lost 2 bases, and 10 bases lay in between. The length of the CDR3 is 16 residues. Germline CDR1 is MGHRA and CDR2 is YSYEKL.

Concerning this clone itself: This CDR3 is also generated by other DNA sequences in the sample. The gene calls are TRBV29-1 and TRBJ2-5; 11 bases are shared with TRBD2. This CDR3 has 16 residues. V shed 1 base and J 5 bases; nucleotides not matched to a gene: 9. Germline-derived CDR1 and CDR2 are SQVTM and ANQGSEA. CDR3 coding DNA: TGCAGCGTTGAAGGACCTATAGCGGGGGGGCGGGAGACCCAGTACTTC. Encoded protein: CSVEGPIAGGRETQYF.

The chain combines TRBV6-6 with TRBJ1-3; D gene uncertain. Germline-derived CDR1 and CDR2 are MNHNY and SVGAGI (reference sequence). This CDR3 has 15 residues. The germline V and J ends were trimmed by 6 bases and 2 bases, with 14 bases remaining between them. The CDR3 spells CASSPIDIPGNTIYF. CDR3 nucleotides: TGTGCCAGCAGCCCAATAGATATCCCTGGAAACACCATATATTTT.

Of note for this clone: Additional DNA sequences in this sample encode the identical CDR3. This rearrangement joins TRBV7-3 to TRBJ1-5, with 7 positions matching TRBD1. There are 13 residues in the CDR3. After removal of 5 bases from V and 5 bases from J, the junction contained 3 bases not matched to a gene. Germline V lookup: CDR1 SGHTA, CDR2 FQGTGA. CDR3 nucleotides: TGTGCCAGCAGCCCCGACAGGGATCAGCCCCAGCATTTT. Translated, it gives CASSPDRDQPQHF.

This chain connects TRBV30 to TRBJ2-2; D gene uncertain. V was clipped by 2 bases and J by 0 bases, with 7 bases between them. This CDR3 has 14 amino acids. Germline V gives CDR1 GTSNPN, CDR2 SVGIG (reference sequence). In nucleotides, the CDR3 is TGTGCCTGGAGTTCCTTTACGAACACCGGGGAGCTGTTTTTT. Translation: CAWSSFTNTGELFF.

The gene calls are TRBV18 and TRBJ2-5; D is perhaps TRBD1 (6 bases). V lost 4 bases to trimming and J lost 5 bases, with 8 bases between them. The CDR3 contains 12 residues. Germline V gene sequence: CDR1 KGHSH, CDR2 LQKENI. The DNA of the CDR3 is TGTGCCAGCTCACTCCAGGGGGAGACCCAGTACTTC. Encoded protein: CASSLQGETQYF.

This chain connects TRBV7-2 to TRBJ1-5; TRBD1 aligns across 9 bases. The CDR3 spans 16 residues. Losses at the gene ends were 2 bases for V and 1 base for J; bases not matched to a gene: 3. Germline assignment: CDR1 SGHTA and CDR2 FQGNSA. Here the CDR3 reads CASSLLGQGSNQPQHF. CDR3 DNA sequence: TGTGCCAGCAGCTTATTGGGACAGGGAAGCAATCAGCCCCAGCATTTT.

For this clone: At one of its ends the junction is not consistent with the germline gene, which may arise from a read error. The chain recombines TRBV7-7 with TRBJ2-1; D is perhaps TRBD1 (6 bases). The CDR3 consists of 19 residues. Looked up from germline, CDR1 is SSHAT and CDR2 is FNYEAQ (reference sequence). CDR3 nucleotides: TGTGCTAGCAGCCCGGGGTGGGGGCCAATACCGAGCTCCTACAATGAGCAGTTCTTC. It yields the protein CASSPGWGPIPSSYNEQFF.

The genes are TRBV30 and TRBJ1-6, with TRBD1 matching 9 bases. The V gene end was trimmed by 4 bases and the J gene end by 10 bases; junction bases not matched to a gene: 8. Germline loops: CDR1 GTSNPN, CDR2 SVGIG (reference sequence). The CDR3 covers 14 residues. In DNA, the CDR3 is TGTGCCTGGAATCGGGGACAGGGCCTATCACCCCTCCACTTT. Translating gives CAWNRGQGLSPLHF.

CDR3 sequence: CAISESVPGKNPGNQPQHF. The CDR3 DNA sequence: TGTGCCATCAGTGAGTCGGTCCCAGGGAAAAATCCAGGCAATCAGCCCCAGCATTTT. The gene calls are TRBV10-3 and TRBJ1-5; tentatively, D is TRBD1 (5 bases). Trimming shortened V by 0 bases and J by 2 bases, and 20 bases separated the two germline ends. The CDR3 sequence is 19 residues long. Germline V gene sequence: CDR1 ENHRY, CDR2 SYGVKD.

This chain connects TRBV2 to TRBJ1-1; D not certain. The CDR3 sequence is 13 residues long. The V end was cut by 1 base, the J end by 0 bases, with 3 bases between. CDR1 and CDR2 from the germline V gene are SNHLY and FYNNEI. CDR3 DNA sequence: TGTGCCAGCAGTGAAGGGCTGAACACTGAAGCTTTCTTT. This sequence encodes CASSEGLNTEAFF.